This TCR beta chain was profiled in a study of cytomegalovirus exposure and HLA in healthy donors. Points from the study as a whole: Being productive about 90% or about 30% of the time was typical of most TCR beta V segments in an earlier analysis. A missense DCLRE1C variant was associated with V- and J-gene trimming of TCR beta chains in a later analysis, and an independent cohort replicated the association. The later analysis indicated that the majority of CMV-associated TCR beta chains appeared HLA-restricted.

Germline CDR1 is SGHRS and CDR2 is YFSETQ. Trimming took off 4 bases at V and 9 bases at J, with 17 bases between the two ends. This CDR3 contains 14 residues. Participants comprised healthy donors of bone marrow. The PCR employed 60 Vbeta primers together with 13 Jbeta primers. Sequenced by immunoSEQ multiplex PCR; TCRdb stores in-frame clones only, minus some. The data contain approximately 100,000 clones, almost 80% of them seen just once; the ten biggest clones take up roughly 5%. A remark on this clone: No antigen is known for it.

The V call is TRBV5-1, the J call TRBJ2-1; D might be TRBD2 (6 bases). The receptor's source is a man in his 60s in good health and CMV-seropositive. The sample was PBMCs. This CDR3 reads CASSIPGAGGEQFF. DNA for the CDR3: TGCGCCAGCAGCATCCCGGGAGCCGGCGGTGAGCAGTTCTTC.